These T cell receptor beta chains were read from a single sample in a study of CD8+CD57+ T cells in acquired aplastic anemia. TCRdb fed the reads into MiXCR, producing one record per CDR3 protein. The repertoire consists of roughly 200,000 distinct CDR3 sequences, with roughly 65% occurring once and the leading ten covering under 55%. The sequencing input was sorted CD4+, CD8+, or CD8+CD57+ T cells (not recorded which) from PBMCs. The receptor source for this set is a human donor with aplastic anemia. CDR3s include the opening cysteine and the closing phenylalanine or tryptophan. Fields, in order: J gene, D gene, V gene, clone size, CDR3 protein, CDR3 DNA. D genes are given only for firm matches. Only part of the rows carry a size: once, few, many, or a class if the clone is expanded.

J: TRBJ2-2
D: TRBD1
V: TRBV7-8
size: -
CDR3: CASSLAGTDTGELFF
DNA: TGTGCCAGCAGCTTAGCCGGGACAGACACCGGGGAGCTGTTTTTT

J: TRBJ1-4
D: -
V: TRBV2
size: -
CDR3: CASSEEWGTNEKLFF
DNA: TGTGCCAGCAGTGAAGAATGGGGGACTAATGAAAAACTGTTTTTT

J: TRBJ2-3
D: -
V: TRBV11-2
size: -
CDR3: CASSRTDTQYF
DNA: TGTGCCAGCAGCCGTACAGATACGCAGTATTTT

J: TRBJ2-2
D: -
V: TRBV10-2
size: few
CDR3: CASSGGRGTGELFF
DNA: TGCGCCAGCAGTGGGGGCCGGGGCACCGGGGAGCTGTTTTTT

J: TRBJ1-2
D: TRBD1
V: TRBV14
size: -
CDR3: CASSPDRPYGYTF
DNA: TGTGCCAGCAGCCCGGACAGGCCCTATGGCTACACCTTC

J: TRBJ1-2
D: -
V: TRBV2
size: -
CDR3: CASGNRRDVGYTF
DNA: TGTGCCAGCGGAAACAGACGGGACGTCGGCTACACCTTC

J: TRBJ2-7
D: TRBD2
V: TRBV7-3
size: few
CDR3: CASSLSGRVGEQYF
DNA: TGTGCCAGCAGCTTAAGCGGGAGGGTAGGCGAGCAGTACTTC

J: TRBJ1-1
D: -
V: TRBV7-7
size: -
CDR3: CASSLSGAPLNTEAFF
DNA: TGTGCTAGCAGCTTATCGGGGGCGCCCCTGAACACTGAAGCTTTCTTT

J: TRBJ2-7
D: -
V: TRBV7-9
size: -
CDR3: CASSSRAGDEQYF
DNA: TGTGCCAGCAGCTCCCGAGCGGGCGACGAGCAGTACTTC

J: TRBJ2-1
D: -
V: TRBV15
size: -
CDR3: CASSPVNSGGYNEQFF
DNA: TGTGCCAGCAGTCCCGTTAATAGCGGAGGGTACAATGAGCAGTTCTTC

J: TRBJ1-6
D: -
V: TRBV7-6
size: few
CDR3: CASSLGLTGSNSPLHF
DNA: TGTGCCAGCAGCTTAGGTCTGACAGGATCGAATTCACCCCTCCACTTT

J: TRBJ1-2
D: -
V: TRBV24-1
size: -
CDR3: CATSDPTGNYGYTF
DNA: TGTGCCACCAGTGACCCGACGGGAAACTATGGCTACACCTTC

J: TRBJ2-5
D: -
V: TRBV10-2
size: -
CDR3: CASQGQRETQYF
DNA: TGCGCCAGCCAAGGACAGAGGGAGACCCAGTACTTC

J: TRBJ2-7
D: TRBD2
V: TRBV7-6
size: few
CDR3: CASSATSDTAYEQYF
DNA: TGTGCCAGCAGCGCCACTAGCGACACTGCCTACGAGCAGTACTTC

J: TRBJ2-2
D: TRBD2
V: TRBV10-3
size: -
CDR3: CAISDLIGGKTGELFF
DNA: TGTGCCATCAGTGACTTAATCGGGGGGAAAACCGGGGAGCTGTTTTTT

J: TRBJ2-7
D: -
V: TRBV15
size: few
CDR3: CATSTGHPYEQYF
DNA: TGTGCCACCAGCACGGGGCATCCCTACGAGCAGTACTTC

J: TRBJ1-6
D: -
V: TRBV5-1
size: few
CDR3: CASSSGPMYNSPLHF
DNA: TGCGCCAGCAGCTCCGGACCGATGTATAACTCACCCCTCCACTTT

J: TRBJ2-7
D: -
V: TRBV2
size: -
CDR3: CASSVREIDEQYF
DNA: TGTGCCAGCAGTGTGAGGGAAATTGACGAGCAGTACTTC

J: TRBJ2-2
D: TRBD1
V: TRBV29-1
size: -
CDR3: CSVPQGASTGELFF
DNA: TGCAGCGTTCCCCAGGGGGCGTCCACCGGGGAGCTGTTTTTT

J: TRBJ1-6
D: -
V: TRBV10-3
size: few
CDR3: CAISESVPRSRSPLHF
DNA: TGTGCCATCAGTGAGTCGGTACCCAGATCCCGTTCACCCCTCCACTTT

J: TRBJ2-4
D: TRBD1
V: TRBV7-9
size: -
CDR3: CASSLDRDIQYF
DNA: TGTGCCAGCAGCTTGGACAGGGACATTCAGTACTTC

J: TRBJ1-6
D: TRBD1
V: TRBV20-1
size: -
CDR3: CSARGPTGGGSPLHF
DNA: TGCAGTGCTAGAGGTCCGACAGGGGGAGGTTCACCCCTCCACTTT

J: TRBJ2-5
D: TRBD1
V: TRBV2
size: -
CDR3: CASSPVDRVGETQYF
DNA: TGTGCCAGCAGCCCCGTGGACAGGGTGGGAGAGACCCAGTACTTC

J: TRBJ2-7
D: -
V: TRBV7-2
size: -
CDR3: CASAYFRSEQYF
DNA: TGTGCCAGCGCGTACTTTCGGAGCGAGCAGTACTTC

J: TRBJ1-1
D: TRBD1
V: TRBV9
size: once
CDR3: CASSVVGQAPRRAFF
DNA: TGTGCCAGCAGCGTAGTGGGACAGGCCCCGCGTAGGGCTTTCTTT

J: TRBJ1-4
D: -
V: TRBV29-1
size: many
CDR3: CSVEFGEKLFF
DNA: TGCAGCGTTGAGTTTGGCGAAAAACTGTTTTTT

J: TRBJ2-5
D: -
V: TRBV14
size: few
CDR3: CASSQDRVETQYF
DNA: TGTGCCAGCAGCCAAGACCGGGTGGAGACCCAGTACTTC

J: TRBJ2-7
D: -
V: TRBV11-2
size: -
CDR3: CASSQAAGSSYEQYF
DNA: TGCGCCAGCAGCCAAGCGGCCGGGAGCTCCTACGAGCAGTACTTC

J: TRBJ1-2
D: -
V: TRBV7-8
size: many
CDR3: CASSLELGARNYGYTF
DNA: TGTGCCAGCAGCTTAGAGCTAGGGGCTAGAAACTATGGCTACACCTTC

J: TRBJ1-1
D: -
V: TRBV10-3
size: -
CDR3: CAISVIQASGAFF
DNA: TGTGCCATCAGTGTAATCCAAGCGTCTGGAGCTTTCTTT

J: TRBJ1-1
D: TRBD1
V: TRBV5-1
size: many
CDR3: CASSSGTELFNTEAFF
DNA: TGCGCCAGCAGCTCCGGGACAGAGCTGTTTAACACTGAAGCTTTCTTT

J: TRBJ2-5
D: TRBD1
V: TRBV7-2
size: -
CDR3: CASRGGQGGQETQYF
DNA: TGTGCCAGCAGGGGGGGACAGGGGGGGCAAGAGACCCAGTACTTC

J: TRBJ2-1
D: -
V: TRBV2
size: many
CDR3: CASTTPLTFGGEQFF
DNA: TGTGCCAGCACCACACCCTTAACGTTCGGAGGTGAGCAGTTCTTC

J: TRBJ1-2
D: TRBD1
V: TRBV7-9
size: -
CDR3: CASSLQSGGTDGYTF
DNA: TGTGCCAGCAGCTTACAATCAGGGGGAACAGATGGCTACACCTTC

J: TRBJ2-2
D: -
V: TRBV5-6
size: many
CDR3: CASSSGPYGTGELFF
DNA: TGTGCCAGCAGCTCGGGACCGTATGGGACCGGGGAGCTGTTTTTT

J: TRBJ1-6
D: -
V: TRBV5-6
size: -
CDR3: CASSPPRARDSPLHF
DNA: TGTGCCAGCAGCCCACCCAGGGCTCGGGATTCACCCCTCCACTTT

J: TRBJ2-7
D: -
V: TRBV27
size: few
CDR3: CASSPTPRGSYEQYF
DNA: TGTGCCAGCAGTCCCACCCCCAGGGGCTCCTACGAGCAGTACTTC

J: TRBJ2-7
D: -
V: TRBV24-1
size: -
CDR3: CASSPPAVNYEQYF
DNA: TGTGCCAGCAGCCCCCCGGCGGTCAACTACGAGCAGTACTTC

J: TRBJ2-5
D: -
V: TRBV7-6
size: -
CDR3: CASSPLGGAETQYF
DNA: TGTGCCAGCAGTCCCCTTGGGGGCGCAGAGACCCAGTACTTC

J: TRBJ2-7
D: -
V: TRBV12-3/TRBV12-4
size: -
CDR3: CASSLGHLSEQYF
DNA: TGTGCCAGCAGTTTAGGACACCTCTCCGAGCAGTACTTC

J: TRBJ2-3
D: -
V: TRBV7-9
size: -
CDR3: CANSFRRTAFRTSTDTQYF
DNA: TGTGCCAACAGCTTTCGTCGGACGGCCTTCAGGACGAGCACAGATACGCAGTATTTT

J: TRBJ2-5
D: TRBD1
V: TRBV7-3
size: -
CDR3: CASSSDRGQETQYF
DNA: TGTGCCAGCAGCTCCGACAGGGGTCAAGAGACCCAGTACTTC

J: TRBJ1-6
D: -
V: TRBV20-1
size: few
CDR3: CSASSPGHPSPLHF
DNA: TGCAGTGCCAGCAGCCCGGGACACCCTTCACCCCTCCACTTT

J: TRBJ2-7
D: TRBD2
V: TRBV29-1
size: -
CDR3: CSLGLGYEQYF
DNA: TGCAGTTTAGGACTAGGGTACGAGCAGTACTTC

J: TRBJ2-7
D: -
V: TRBV5-1
size: -
CDR3: CASSLDVATFSYEQYF
DNA: TGCGCCAGCAGCTTGGACGTGGCTACCTTCTCCTACGAGCAGTATTTC

J: TRBJ2-7
D: TRBD2
V: TRBV7-8
size: few
CDR3: CASSTGLDEQYF
DNA: TGTGCCAGCAGCACCGGACTAGACGAGCAGTACTTC

J: TRBJ2-1
D: -
V: TRBV19
size: once
CDR3: CASRSPPGDSEQFF
DNA: TGTGCCAGTAGATCGCCACCAGGAGACAGTGAGCAGTTCTTC

J: TRBJ2-7
D: TRBD2
V: TRBV4-1
size: many
CDR3: CASSQGAGGGTYEQYF
DNA: TGCGCCAGCAGCCAAGGCGCGGGCGGGGGAACCTACGAGCAGTACTTC

J: TRBJ2-7
D: TRBD1
V: TRBV20-1
size: -
CDR3: CSAYGQGRGNEQYF
DNA: TGCAGTGCTTACGGACAGGGAAGGGGGAACGAGCAGTACTTC

J: TRBJ2-1
D: TRBD2
V: TRBV19
size: -
CDR3: CASSLAVLGNNEQFF
DNA: TGTGCCAGTTCACTAGCGGTTTTGGGTAACAATGAGCAGTTCTTC